The TCR beta chain under discussion was sequenced for a study of immune characterization of retroperitoneal liposarcoma. One entry per CDR3 protein, called by TCRdb with MiXCR from the PCR reads. This table has over 15,000 distinct CDR3 sequences, 37% appearing once. Ten or more counts support this clonotype. Germline-derived CDR1 and CDR2 are SGHVS and FQNEAQ. This CDR3 contains 15 residues. Between the trimmed V and J ends, which lost 2 bases and 2 bases, there was a span of 10 bases. Sequencing was performed on blood. The chain joins TRBV7-8 to TRBJ1-5; D is possibly TRBD1 (5 bases). The sequence was obtained from a male donor with retroperitoneal liposarcoma. CDR3 amino acids: CASSLRWGGNQPQHF. CDR3 nucleotide sequence: TGTGCCAGCAGCTTAAGGTGGGGGGGCAATCAGCCCCAGCATTTT.